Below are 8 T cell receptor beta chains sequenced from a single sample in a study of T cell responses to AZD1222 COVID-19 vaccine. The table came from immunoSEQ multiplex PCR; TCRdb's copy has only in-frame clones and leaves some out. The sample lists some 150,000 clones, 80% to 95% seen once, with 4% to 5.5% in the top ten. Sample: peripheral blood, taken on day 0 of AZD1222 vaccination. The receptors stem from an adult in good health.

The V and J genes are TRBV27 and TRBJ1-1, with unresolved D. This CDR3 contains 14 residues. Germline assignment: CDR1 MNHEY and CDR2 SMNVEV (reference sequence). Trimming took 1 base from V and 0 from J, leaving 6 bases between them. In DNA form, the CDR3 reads TGTGCCAGCAGTTTATTGAACATGAACACTGAAGCTTTCTTT. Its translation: CASSLLNMNTEAFF.

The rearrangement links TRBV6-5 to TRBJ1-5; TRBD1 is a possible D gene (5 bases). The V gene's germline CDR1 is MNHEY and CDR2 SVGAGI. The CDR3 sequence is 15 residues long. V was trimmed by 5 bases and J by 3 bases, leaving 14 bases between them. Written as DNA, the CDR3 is TGTGCCAGCAGTCTCCGGGGGGGACCCAATCAGCCCCAGCATTTT. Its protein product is CASSLRGGPNQPQHF.

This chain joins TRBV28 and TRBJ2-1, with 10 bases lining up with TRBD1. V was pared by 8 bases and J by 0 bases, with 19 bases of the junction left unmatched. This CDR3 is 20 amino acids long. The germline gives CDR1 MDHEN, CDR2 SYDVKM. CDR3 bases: TGTGCCAGCTCTTGGCGACAGGGGGCTAGCGGGCCTAGCTCCTACAATGAGCAGTTCTTC. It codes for CASSWRQGASGPSSYNEQFF.

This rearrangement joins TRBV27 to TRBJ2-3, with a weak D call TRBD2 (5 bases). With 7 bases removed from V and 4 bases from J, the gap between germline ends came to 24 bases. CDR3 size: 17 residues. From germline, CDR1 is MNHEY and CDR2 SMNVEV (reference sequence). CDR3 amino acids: CASTPRAGRVAPDTQYF. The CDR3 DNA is TGTGCCAGCACCCCCCGGGCGGGTCGCGTTGCCCCAGATACGCAGTATTTT.

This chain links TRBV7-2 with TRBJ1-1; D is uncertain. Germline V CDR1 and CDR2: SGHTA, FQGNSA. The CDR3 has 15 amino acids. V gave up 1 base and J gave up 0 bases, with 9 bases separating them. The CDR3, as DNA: TGTGCCAGCAGCTTAGGGTCCTTTATGAACACTGAAGCTTTCTTT. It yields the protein CASSLGSFMNTEAFF.

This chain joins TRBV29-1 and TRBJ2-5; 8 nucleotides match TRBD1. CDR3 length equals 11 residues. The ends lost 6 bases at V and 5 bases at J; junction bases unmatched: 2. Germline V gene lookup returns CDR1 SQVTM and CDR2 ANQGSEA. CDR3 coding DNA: TGCAGCGTGGACAGGGCGGAGACCCAGTACTTC. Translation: CSVDRAETQYF.

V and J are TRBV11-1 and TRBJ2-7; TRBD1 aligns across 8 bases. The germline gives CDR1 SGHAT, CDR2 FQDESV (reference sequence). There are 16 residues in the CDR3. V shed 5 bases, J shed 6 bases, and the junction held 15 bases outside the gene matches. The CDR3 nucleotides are TGTGCCAGCAGCGGCCGAAAGGACCGACAGGGGACCGAGCAGTACTTC. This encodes CASSGRKDRQGTEQYF.

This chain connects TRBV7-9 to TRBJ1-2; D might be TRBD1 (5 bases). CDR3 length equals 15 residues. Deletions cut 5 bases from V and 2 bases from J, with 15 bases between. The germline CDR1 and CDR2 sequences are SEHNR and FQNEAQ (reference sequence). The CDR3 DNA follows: TGTGCCAGCAGCCGGGACTTCTCTTGGAACTATGGCTACACCTTC. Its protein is CASSRDFSWNYGYTF.